Shown below are 23 T cell receptor beta chains from a single sample sequenced in a study of Ad26.COV2.S vaccination and SARS-CoV-2 variants. Clones were read by immunoSEQ multiplex PCR, and TCRdb kept only the in-frame ones, dropping some. Found here are around 350,000 clones, 90% to 95% of them singletons; the top ten hold under 5%. Sequenced material: peripheral blood, taken after recovery from COVID-19. All receptors derive from a human donor who had recovered from COVID-19.

The chain has TRBV6-6 and TRBJ1-1; 8 bases align to TRBD1. This CDR3 region has 14 residues. With V trimmed by 5 bases and J by 0 bases, 2 bases remained unmatched. Per the germline V gene, CDR1 is MNHNY and CDR2 is SVGAGI (reference sequence). Written as DNA, the CDR3 is TGTGCCAGCAGTCCGGGACAGGTGAACACTGAAGCTTTCTTT. Protein sequence: CASSPGQVNTEAFF.

This chain joins TRBV5-1 and TRBJ2-6, with TRBD1 identical over 8 bases. V gave up 7 bases and J gave up 3 bases; unmatched junction bases: 12. This CDR3 comprises 17 residues. Germline V gives CDR1 SGHRS, CDR2 YFSETQ. The CDR3 loop is CASGSGQDGLGANVLTF. The CDR3, as DNA: TGCGCCAGCGGATCGGGACAGGATGGGCTTGGGGCCAACGTCCTGACTTTC.

The chain uses TRBV3-1 (or the pseudogene TRBV3-2) and TRBJ1-2; tentatively, D is TRBD1 (6 bases). CDR3 length: 15 amino acids. The V gene's germline CDR1 is LGHDT and CDR2 YNNKEL (reference sequence). V dropped 1 base and J dropped 5 bases, with 14 bases sitting between them. CDR3 sequence reads: CASSQVIGGPYGYTF. The CDR3 DNA is TGTGCCAGCAGCCAAGTTATAGGGGGGCCATATGGCTACACCTTC.

The J gene is TRBJ2-2, the V gene TRBV7-3; maybe TRBD2 (6 bases). V was trimmed by 7 bases and J by 0 bases, leaving 15 bases between them. CDR1 is SGHTA, CDR2 FQGTGA, per germline. The CDR3 covers 16 residues. This CDR3 reads CASTLTGGANTGELFF. The DNA of the CDR3 is TGTGCCAGCACTCTAACCGGCGGGGCGAACACCGGGGAGCTGTTTTTT.

This clone was recorded once. V gene TRBV9 combines with J gene TRBJ2-4, with 8 positions matching TRBD1. CDR1 is SGDLS, CDR2 YYNGEE, per germline. The CDR3 spans 13 residues. The trim removed 3 bases at V and 6 bases at J, leaving 2 bases unmatched. CDR3: CASSATGGNIQYF. As DNA, the CDR3 is TGTGCCAGCAGCGCAACAGGGGGAAACATTCAGTACTTC.

The chain has TRBV6-2 or TRBV6-3 and TRBJ1-1; D ambiguous. V was pared by 2 bases and J by 4 bases, with 5 bases between. Germline lookup yields CDR1 MNHEY and CDR2 SVGEGT. The CDR3 is made up of 12 amino acids. The CDR3 is CASSYMATEAFF. The CDR3 DNA sequence: TGTGCCAGCAGTTACATGGCCACTGAAGCTTTCTTT.

The rearrangement links TRBV5-4 to TRBJ2-6; no firm D call. The CDR3 spans 17 residues. The germline V and J ends were trimmed by 0 bases and 0 bases, with 10 bases remaining between them. From germline, CDR1 is SGHNT and CDR2 YYREEE (reference sequence). Here the CDR3 DNA reads TGTGCCAGCAGCTTGGGGGCTGGGATCTCTGGGGCCAACGTCCTGACTTTC. It encodes CASSLGAGISGANVLTF.

Worth noting for this clone: The same CDR3 is also encoded by other DNA sequences in this sample. The gene calls are TRBV12-3 or TRBV12-4 and TRBJ2-3, with D unclear. V was cut by 1 base and J by 0 bases, with 2 bases left in between. The CDR3 totals 13 residues. The CDR3 is CASSLGSTDTQYF. CDR3 DNA sequence: TGTGCCAGCAGTTTAGGTAGCACAGATACGCAGTATTTT.

This rearrangement joins TRBV6-4 to TRBJ2-3; the match to TRBD2 covers 13 bases. V gave up 8 bases and J gave up 6 bases; unmatched junction bases: 8. This CDR3 is 15 amino acids long. In germline, CDR1 is MRHNA, CDR2 SNTAGT. CDR3 sequence (DNA): TGTGCCAGCTCCCCGACTAGCGGGGGGCCCGATACGCAGTATTTT. This gives the protein CASSPTSGGPDTQYF.

The gene calls are TRBV21-1 and TRBJ1-2. TRBV21-1 corresponds to a pseudogene. CDR3 size: 17 residues. In DNA, the CDR3 is TGTGCCAGCAGCAAAGGCCCCACGGCAGCACGTGTCTATGGCTACACCTTC. Translation gives CASSKGPTAARVYGYTF.

V is TRBV6-5 and J is TRBJ2-1; D call uncertain. The CDR3 runs 13 residues. Germline V gives CDR1 MNHEY, CDR2 SVGAGI. Trimming cost V 0 bases and J 8 bases, with 8 bases left between them. The CDR3 loop reads CASSYSKVYEQFF. In DNA, the CDR3 is TGTGCCAGCAGTTACTCGAAGGTGTATGAGCAGTTCTTC.

On this clone itself: The sample has other DNA sequences that encode this CDR3 too. V usage is TRBV7-2 and J usage is TRBJ2-7, with TRBD1 as a possible D gene (5 bases). Germline CDR1 SGHTA, CDR2 FQGNSA. The V gene lost 6 bases and the J gene lost 4 bases, with 7 bases spanning the gap. The CDR3 has 11 residues. The CDR3 DNA sequence: TGTGCCAGCAGTGACAGATACGAGCAGTACTTC. Its protein is CASSDRYEQYF.

The chain has TRBV6-6 and TRBJ2-7, with D perhaps TRBD1 or TRBD2 (6 bases each). The CDR3 is 15 residues long. The V gene lost 6 bases and the J gene lost 4 bases, with 19 bases spanning the gap. Germline-derived CDR1 and CDR2 are MNHNY and SVGAGI (reference sequence). CDR3 DNA: TGTGCCAGCAGATCGAGACAGGAGGGGTTATACGAGCAGTACTTC. Amino acid sequence: CASRSRQEGLYEQYF.

The chain employs TRBV6-2 or TRBV6-3 and TRBJ1-5; D is possibly TRBD1 (6 bases). The ends were cut back, 6 bases at V and 7 bases at J, with 25 bases in the middle. Germline V gives CDR1 MNHEY, CDR2 SVGEGT. This CDR3 has 17 residues. The CDR3 reads CASSPGTRLLQGQPQHF. CDR3 coding DNA: TGTGCCAGCAGCCCCGGGACGCGCCTACTCCAGGGGCAGCCCCAGCATTTT.

The chain recombines TRBV6-5 with TRBJ1-4, with 7 positions matching TRBD1. The V gene end was trimmed by 6 bases and the J gene end by 6 bases; junction bases not matched to a gene: 10. The germline gives CDR1 MNHEY, CDR2 SVGAGI. The CDR3 consists of 15 residues. The CDR3 coding sequence is TGTGCCAGCAGCCCCACCCAGGGGGGGGATGAAAAACTGTTTTTT. Protein product: CASSPTQGGDEKLFF.

This CDR3 is CASSSPGQFYEQYF. In DNA form, the CDR3 reads TGTGCCAGCAGTTCCCCGGGACAGTTCTACGAGCAGTACTTC. J is TRBJ2-7 and V is TRBV27; TRBD1 aligns across 7 bases. This CDR3 contains 14 residues. Germline loops: CDR1 MNHEY, CDR2 SMNVEV (reference sequence). Trimming cost V 4 bases and J 3 bases; bases outside gene matches: 6.

J is TRBJ2-1 and V is TRBV9; D call uncertain. CDR1 and CDR2 (germline): SGDLS, YYNGEE. This CDR3 is 12 amino acids long. Trimming shortened V by 0 bases and J by 10 bases, and 8 bases separated the two germline ends. The CDR3 loop is CASSVAEGEQFF. In DNA form, the CDR3 reads TGTGCCAGCAGCGTAGCTGAAGGGGAGCAGTTCTTC.

The V gene is TRBV19, the J gene TRBJ2-2; D unclear. Per the germline V gene, CDR1 is LNHDA and CDR2 is SQIVND (reference sequence). The V end was cut by 1 base, the J end by 3 bases, with 12 bases between. The CDR3 totals 16 residues. The CDR3, as DNA: TGTGCCAGTAGTATAGTGGGGTTGTCGGACACCGGGGAGCTGTTTTTT. Protein sequence: CASSIVGLSDTGELFF. The full variable domain, with the rest looked up from reference TRBV19 and TRBJ2-2, is DGGITQSPKYLFRKEGQNVTLSCEQNLNHDAMYWYRQDPGQGLRLIYYSQIVNDFQKGDIAEGYSVSREKKESFPLTVTSAQKNPTAFYLCASSIVGLSDTGELFFGEGSRLTVL.

The table lists this clone with a count of one. The rearrangement uses TRBV15 and TRBJ2-5; possibly TRBD2 for D (7 bases). CDR1 and CDR2 (germline): LNHNV, YYDKDF (reference sequence). The CDR3 totals 16 residues. V lost 3 bases and J 3 bases, leaving 17 bases between the germline ends. The CDR3 reads CATSSGGGPDKETQYF. In DNA, the CDR3 is TGTGCCACCAGCAGTGGCGGGGGCCCCGATAAAGAGACCCAGTACTTC.

CDR3 protein: CASSQVGYTQYF. The CDR3 DNA is TGTGCCAGCAGCCAGGTCGGGTATACGCAGTATTTT. The rearrangement uses TRBV7-2 and TRBJ2-3; D remains unclear. V shed 5 bases and J shed 7 bases, with 10 bases lying between them. In germline, CDR1 is SGHTA, CDR2 FQGNSA. This CDR3 is 12 amino acids long.

J is TRBJ2-7 and V is TRBV18; D gene uncertain. The CDR3 is 15 amino acids. V was pared by 0 bases and J by 0 bases, with 9 bases between. CDR1 is KGHSH and CDR2 is LQKENI in the germline V gene. In DNA form, the CDR3 reads TGTGCCAGCTCACCACCGGTGCCCGACTCCTACGAGCAGTACTTC. Translated, it gives CASSPPVPDSYEQYF.

The J gene is TRBJ2-7, the V gene TRBV7-9; the D gene is possibly TRBD2 (6 bases). Trimming removed 1 base at V and 6 bases at J, with 13 bases between. The CDR3 runs to 14 residues. CDR1 and CDR2 (germline): SEHNR, FQNEAQ (reference sequence). CDR3 sequence: CASSLDGGSIEQYF. The CDR3 nucleotides read TGTGCCAGCAGCTTAGACGGGGGTTCGATCGAGCAGTACTTC. The variable domain in full, with the rest retrieved from reference TRBV7-9 and TRBJ2-7, is DTGVSQNPRHKITKRGQNVTFRCDPISEHNRLYWYRQTLGQGPEFLTYFQNEAQLEKSRLLSDRFSAERPKGSFSTLEIQRTEQGDSAMYLCASSLDGGSIEQYFGPGTRLTVT.

The J gene is TRBJ2-7, the V gene TRBV9; D may be TRBD1 or TRBD2 (5 bases each). The V end was cut by 4 bases, the J end by 2 bases, with 22 bases between. The CDR3 length is 17 residues. In germline, CDR1 is SGDLS, CDR2 YYNGEE. The CDR3 sequence: CASSPMGTSSPAYEQYF. CDR3 DNA sequence: TGTGCCAGCAGCCCCATGGGGACGAGCAGCCCGGCCTACGAGCAGTACTTC.